This TCR beta chain is drawn from a study of CD8 T cells in ankylosing spondylitis (dated by TCRdb to about 2017). In terms of the full investigation: To find TCR variants linked to disease, the study profiled T cell receptor beta repertoires in ankylosing spondylitis patients and healthy donors. Peripheral blood samples were taken, and synovial fluid was additionally collected from ankylosing spondylitis patients. The full study cohort was made up of about two dozen ankylosing spondylitis patients and 95 to 130 healthy donors. General conclusions and limits of the study: Blood from ankylosing spondylitis patients appeared to be characterized by a TCR beta motif composed of roughly eight highly homologous amino acid variants. In peripheral blood, the disease-linked clones were found at relatively low frequencies and had a CD8+ phenotype. Some motif variants were previously reported in synovial fluid and blood of reactive arthritis patients, suggesting common disease-initiation mechanisms. The disease-linked clones were reported to be significantly enriched in matched synovial fluid samples from ankylosing spondylitis patients.

Worth noting for this clonotype: The antigen this receptor binds is unknown. Base qualities are not recorded, but no much larger clone differs from it by a single base.

Sequencing relied on an Illumina HiSeq 2500. TCR beta libraries were prepared by quantitative 5'-RACE with molecular barcodes. As for the original processing: Disease-linked TCR variants were identified with a new computational method built on a probabilistic model of VDJ rearrangement. Starting from the raw public reads, TCRdb applied fastp trimming at Q25, assembled clones with MiXCR and retained in-frame beta chains. Identical CDR3 proteins give one entry, which carries the most common genes and DNA. Here the V and J calls rest on TCRdb's processing, not on the authors' analysis. In this sample the table shows fewer than 200,000 distinct CDR3 sequences, roughly 18% of which occur a single time. The ten largest clones add up to about 4.3% of the sample. V was cut back by 5 bases and J by 5 bases, leaving a gap of 9 bases between them. CDR3 length: 12 amino acids, cysteine to phenylalanine. Of the read, only the CDR3 DNA is kept; its 36 bases are in frame from base 1. Looking up the germline V gene yields CDR1 SGHVS and CDR2 FNYEAQ.

The source material was blood, either unsorted or a sorted T cell fraction (not recorded which). The origin of this receptor is a male donor between 5 and 29 years old with ankylosing spondylitis or in good health (not recorded which). Donor details come from another sample of the same person, matched by shared clones. The chain links TRBV7-6 with TRBJ2-5, with no confident D gene call. The DNA is as follows: TGTGCCAGCAGCCACCCGAAGGAGACCCAGTACTTC. Its translation is CASSHPKETQYF.